The T cell receptor (beta chain) under discussion was sequenced for a study of T cells in tuberculosis. Unsorted cryopreserved PBMC were sequenced, averaging around 100,000 T cells per clinical donor. With 3 bases removed from V and 2 bases from J, the gap between germline ends came to 8 bases. The CDR3 is 14 amino acids. From germline, CDR1 is SNHLY and CDR2 FYNNEI. Produced via immunoSEQ multiplex PCR; TCRdb's table is partial and in-frame only. The top ten clones hold about 7.5% of a sample with about 36,000 clones, about 94% of them seen once. The chain couples TRBV2 to TRBJ1-3; D call uncertain. This sequence was found in a donor aged 10 to 29 with latent tuberculosis or without tuberculosis infection. The sample consisted of PBMCs. In DNA, the CDR3 is TGTGCCAGCAGTGACCCGGAGACTGGAAACACCATATATTTT. Protein sequence: CASSDPETGNTIYF. Full variable domain (remainder filled in from reference TRBV2 and TRBJ1-3): EPEVTQTPSHQVTQMGQEVILRCVPISNHLYFYWYRQILGQKVEFLVSFYNNEISEKSEIFDDQFSVERPDGSNFTLKIRSTKLEDSAMYFCASSDPETGNTIYFGEGSWLTVV.